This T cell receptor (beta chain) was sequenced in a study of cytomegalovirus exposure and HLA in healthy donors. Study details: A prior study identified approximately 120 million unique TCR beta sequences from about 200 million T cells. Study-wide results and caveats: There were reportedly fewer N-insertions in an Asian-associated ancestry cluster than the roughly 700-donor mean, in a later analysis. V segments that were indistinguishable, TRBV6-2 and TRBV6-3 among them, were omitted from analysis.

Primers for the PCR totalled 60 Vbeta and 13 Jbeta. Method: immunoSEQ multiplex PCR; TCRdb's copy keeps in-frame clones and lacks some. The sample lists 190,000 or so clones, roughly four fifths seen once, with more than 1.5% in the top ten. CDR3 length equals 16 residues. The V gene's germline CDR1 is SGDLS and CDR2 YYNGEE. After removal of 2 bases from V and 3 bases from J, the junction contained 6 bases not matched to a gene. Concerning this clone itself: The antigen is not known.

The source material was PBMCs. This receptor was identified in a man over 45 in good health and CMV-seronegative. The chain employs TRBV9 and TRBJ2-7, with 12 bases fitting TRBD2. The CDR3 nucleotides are TGTGCCAGCAGCGTTGGACTAGCGGGGAGGGGCTACGAGCAGTACTTC. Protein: CASSVGLAGRGYEQYF.